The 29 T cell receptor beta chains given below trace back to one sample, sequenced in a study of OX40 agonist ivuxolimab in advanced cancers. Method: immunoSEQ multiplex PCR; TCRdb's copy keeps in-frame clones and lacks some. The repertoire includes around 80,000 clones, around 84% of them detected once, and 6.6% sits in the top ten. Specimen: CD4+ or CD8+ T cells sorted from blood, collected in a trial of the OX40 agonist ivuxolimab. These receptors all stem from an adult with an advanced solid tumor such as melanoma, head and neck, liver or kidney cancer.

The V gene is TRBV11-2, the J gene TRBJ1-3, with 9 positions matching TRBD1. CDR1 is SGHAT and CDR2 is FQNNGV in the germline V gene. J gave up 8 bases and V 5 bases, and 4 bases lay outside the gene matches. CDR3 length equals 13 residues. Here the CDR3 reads CASSGTGSYTIYF. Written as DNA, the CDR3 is TGTGCCAGCAGCGGGACAGGGTCATACACCATATATTTT.

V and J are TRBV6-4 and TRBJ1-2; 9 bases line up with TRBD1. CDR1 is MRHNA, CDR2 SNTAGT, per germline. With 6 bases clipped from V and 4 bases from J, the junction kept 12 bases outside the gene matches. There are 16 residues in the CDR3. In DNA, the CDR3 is TGTGCCAGCAGACCCTTTCCCGGGACAGGGTCCTATGGCTACACCTTC. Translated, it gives CASRPFPGTGSYGYTF.

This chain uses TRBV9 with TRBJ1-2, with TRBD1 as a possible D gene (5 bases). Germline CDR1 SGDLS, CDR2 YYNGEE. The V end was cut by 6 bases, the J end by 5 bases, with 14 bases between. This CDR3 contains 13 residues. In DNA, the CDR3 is TGTGCCAGCAACCGGGACGAAAAATATGGCTACACCTTC. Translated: CASNRDEKYGYTF.

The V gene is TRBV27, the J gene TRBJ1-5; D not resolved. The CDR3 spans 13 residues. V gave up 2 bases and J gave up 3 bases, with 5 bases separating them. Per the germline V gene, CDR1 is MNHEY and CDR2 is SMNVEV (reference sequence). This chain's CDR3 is CASSLRFNQPQHF. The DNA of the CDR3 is TGTGCCAGCAGTTTAAGATTCAATCAGCCCCAGCATTTT.

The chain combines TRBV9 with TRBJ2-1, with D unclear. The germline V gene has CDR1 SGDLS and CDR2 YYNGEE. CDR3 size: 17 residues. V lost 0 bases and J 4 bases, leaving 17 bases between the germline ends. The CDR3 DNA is TGTGCCAGCAGCGTAGGGGGATTTGGTGGGGTATACAATGAGCAGTTCTTC. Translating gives CASSVGGFGGVYNEQFF.

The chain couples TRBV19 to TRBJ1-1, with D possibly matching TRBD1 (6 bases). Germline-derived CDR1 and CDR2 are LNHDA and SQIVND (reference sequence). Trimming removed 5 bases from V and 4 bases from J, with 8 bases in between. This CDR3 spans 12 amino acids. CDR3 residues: CASSSGVTEAFF. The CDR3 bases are TGTGCCAGTAGTTCAGGGGTCACTGAAGCTTTCTTT.

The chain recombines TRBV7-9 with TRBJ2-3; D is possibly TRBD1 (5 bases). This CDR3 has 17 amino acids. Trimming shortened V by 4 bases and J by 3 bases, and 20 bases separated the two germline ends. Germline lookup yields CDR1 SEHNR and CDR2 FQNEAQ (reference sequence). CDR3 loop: CASSYQSMTATTDTQYF. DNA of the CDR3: TGTGCCAGCAGCTACCAATCTATGACAGCAACAACAGATACGCAGTATTTT.

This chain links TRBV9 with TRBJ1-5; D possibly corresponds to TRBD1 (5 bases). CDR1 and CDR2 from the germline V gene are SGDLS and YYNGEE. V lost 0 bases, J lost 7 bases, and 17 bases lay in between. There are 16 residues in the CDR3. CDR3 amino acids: CASSVGGSDLGQPQHF. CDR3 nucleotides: TGTGCCAGCAGCGTAGGGGGGTCGGACCTCGGACAGCCCCAGCATTTT.

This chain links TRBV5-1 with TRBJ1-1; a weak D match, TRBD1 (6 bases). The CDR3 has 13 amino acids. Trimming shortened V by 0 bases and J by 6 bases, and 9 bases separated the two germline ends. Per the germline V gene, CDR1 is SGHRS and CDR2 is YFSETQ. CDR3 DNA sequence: TGCGCCAGCAGCTTGGTACAGGGTTCTGAAGCTTTCTTT. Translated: CASSLVQGSEAFF.

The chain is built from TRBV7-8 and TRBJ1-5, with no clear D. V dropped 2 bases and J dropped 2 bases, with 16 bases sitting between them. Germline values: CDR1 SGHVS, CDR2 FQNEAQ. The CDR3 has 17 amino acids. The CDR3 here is CASSLKVSTDGNQPQHF. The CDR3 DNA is TGTGCCAGCAGCTTAAAGGTATCCACAGATGGCAATCAGCCCCAGCATTTT.

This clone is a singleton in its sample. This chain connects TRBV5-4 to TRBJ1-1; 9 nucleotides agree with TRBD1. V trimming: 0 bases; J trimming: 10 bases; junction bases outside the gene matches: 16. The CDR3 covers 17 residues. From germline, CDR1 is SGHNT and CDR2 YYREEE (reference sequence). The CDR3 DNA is TGTGCCAGCAGCTTGGATGGTGTTGCGGGACAGGGTGGTGGAGCTTTCTTT. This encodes CASSLDGVAGQGGGAFF.

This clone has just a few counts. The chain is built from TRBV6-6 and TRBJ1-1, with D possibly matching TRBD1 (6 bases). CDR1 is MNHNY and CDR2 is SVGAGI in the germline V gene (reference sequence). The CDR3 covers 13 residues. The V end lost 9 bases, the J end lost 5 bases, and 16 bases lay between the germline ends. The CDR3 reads CASRTGSGTEAFF. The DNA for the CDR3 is TGTGCCAGTCGCACAGGGTCGGGGACTGAAGCTTTCTTT.

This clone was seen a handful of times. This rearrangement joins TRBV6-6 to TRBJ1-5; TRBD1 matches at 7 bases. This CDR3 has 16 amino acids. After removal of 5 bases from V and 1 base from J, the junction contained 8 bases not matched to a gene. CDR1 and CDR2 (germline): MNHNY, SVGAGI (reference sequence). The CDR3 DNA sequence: TGTGCCAGCAGTCCCTCGCAGGGGGGGAGCAATCAGCCCCAGCATTTT. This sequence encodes CASSPSQGGSNQPQHF.

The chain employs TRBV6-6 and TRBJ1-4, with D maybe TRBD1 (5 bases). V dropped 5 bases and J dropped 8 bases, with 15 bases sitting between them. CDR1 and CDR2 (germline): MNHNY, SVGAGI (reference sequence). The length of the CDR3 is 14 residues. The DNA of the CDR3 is TGTGCCAGCAGTCCCGACAGAATAGGAGAAAAACTGTTTTTT. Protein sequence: CASSPDRIGEKLFF.

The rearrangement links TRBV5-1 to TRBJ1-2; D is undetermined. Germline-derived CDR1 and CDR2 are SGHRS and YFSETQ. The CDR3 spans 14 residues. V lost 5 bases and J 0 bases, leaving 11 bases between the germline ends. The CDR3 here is CASSKEVSNYGYTF. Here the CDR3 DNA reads TGCGCCAGCAGTAAAGAAGTTTCTAACTATGGCTACACCTTC.

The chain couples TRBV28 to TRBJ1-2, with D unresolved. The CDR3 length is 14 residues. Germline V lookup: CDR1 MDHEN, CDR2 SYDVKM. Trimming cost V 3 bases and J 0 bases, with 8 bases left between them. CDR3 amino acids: CASSFVIANYGYTF. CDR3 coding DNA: TGTGCCAGCAGTTTCGTTATAGCTAACTATGGCTACACCTTC.

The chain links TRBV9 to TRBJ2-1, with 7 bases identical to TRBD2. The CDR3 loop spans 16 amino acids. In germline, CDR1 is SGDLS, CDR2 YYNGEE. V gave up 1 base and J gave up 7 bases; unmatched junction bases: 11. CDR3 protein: CASSVLGGRTGNEQFF. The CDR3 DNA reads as TGTGCCAGCAGCGTACTGGGCGGGAGAACGGGGAATGAGCAGTTCTTC. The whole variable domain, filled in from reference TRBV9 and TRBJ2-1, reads DSGVTQTPKHLITATGQRVTLRCSPRSGDLSVYWYQQSLDQGLQFLIQYYNGEERAKGNILERFSAQQFPDLHSELNLSSLELGDSALYFCASSVLGGRTGNEQFFGPGTRLTVL.

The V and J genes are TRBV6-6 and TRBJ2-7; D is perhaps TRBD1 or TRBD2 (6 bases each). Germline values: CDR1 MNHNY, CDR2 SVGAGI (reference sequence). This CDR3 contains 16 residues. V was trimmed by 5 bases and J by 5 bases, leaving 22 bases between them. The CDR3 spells CASSRRDTGSGDEQYF. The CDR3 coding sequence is TGTGCCAGCAGTCGGCGGGACACCGGATCGGGGGACGAGCAGTACTTC.

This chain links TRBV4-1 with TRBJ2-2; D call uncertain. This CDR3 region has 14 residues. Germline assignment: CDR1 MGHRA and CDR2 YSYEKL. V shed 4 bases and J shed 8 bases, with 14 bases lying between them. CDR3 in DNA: TGCGCCAGCAGCCGACGGATCCCAGAGGGGGAGCTGTTTTTT. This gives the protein CASSRRIPEGELFF.

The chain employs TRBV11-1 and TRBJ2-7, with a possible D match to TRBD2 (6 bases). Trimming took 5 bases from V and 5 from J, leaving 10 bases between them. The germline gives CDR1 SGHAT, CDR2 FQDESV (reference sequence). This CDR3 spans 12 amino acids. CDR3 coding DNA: TGTGCCAGCAGCCTTACTAGCAACGAGCAGTACTTC. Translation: CASSLTSNEQYF.

In DNA form, the CDR3 reads TGTGCCAGCTCACCCGGCAGAGCAAACGAGCAGTACGTC. This sequence encodes CASSPGRANEQYV. The rearrangement uses TRBV18 and TRBJ2-7, with D uncertain. The V and J ends lost 3 bases and 5 bases respectively, with 11 bases between them. Germline CDR1 reads KGHSH; CDR2 reads LQKENI. CDR3 length equals 13 residues.

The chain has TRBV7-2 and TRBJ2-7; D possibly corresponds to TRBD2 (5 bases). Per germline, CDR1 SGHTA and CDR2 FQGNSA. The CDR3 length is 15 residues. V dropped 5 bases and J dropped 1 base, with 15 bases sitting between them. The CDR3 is CASSPAGGPSYEQYF. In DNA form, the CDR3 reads TGTGCCAGCAGCCCTGCGGGTGGCCCGTCCTACGAGCAGTACTTC. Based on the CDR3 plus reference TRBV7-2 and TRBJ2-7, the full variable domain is GAGVSQSPSNKVTEKGKDVELRCDPISGHTALYWYRQSLGQGLEFLIYFQGNSAPDKSGLPSDRFSAERTGGSVSTLTIQRTQQEDSAVYLCASSPAGGPSYEQYFGPGTRLTVT.

The chain's CDR3 is CASSISAKNIQYF. The DNA for the CDR3 is TGTGCCAGCAGCATCTCAGCCAAAAACATTCAGTACTTC. The rearrangement uses TRBV11-2 and TRBJ2-4; D unclear. V was cut by 5 bases and J by 0 bases, with 5 bases left in between. The CDR3 covers 13 residues. CDR1 is SGHAT, CDR2 FQNNGV, per germline. Full variable domain (rest looked up from reference TRBV11-2 and TRBJ2-4): EAGVAQSPRYKIIEKRQSVAFWCNPISGHATLYWYQQILGQGPKLLIQFQNNGVVDDSQLPKDRFSAERLKGVDSTLKIQPAKLEDSAVYLCASSISAKNIQYFGAGTRLSVL.

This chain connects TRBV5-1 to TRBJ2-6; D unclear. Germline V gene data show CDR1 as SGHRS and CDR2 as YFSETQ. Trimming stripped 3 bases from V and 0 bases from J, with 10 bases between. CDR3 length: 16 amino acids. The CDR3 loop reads CASSSNERSGANVLTF. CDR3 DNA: TGCGCCAGCAGCTCCAACGAGCGCTCTGGGGCCAACGTCCTGACTTTC.

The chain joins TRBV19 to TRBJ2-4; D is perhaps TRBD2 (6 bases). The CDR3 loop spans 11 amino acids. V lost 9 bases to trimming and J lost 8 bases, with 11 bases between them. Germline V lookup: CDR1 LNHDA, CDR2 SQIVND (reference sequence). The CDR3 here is CASTWGDIQYF. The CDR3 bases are TGTGCCAGCACTTGGGGGGACATTCAGTACTTC.

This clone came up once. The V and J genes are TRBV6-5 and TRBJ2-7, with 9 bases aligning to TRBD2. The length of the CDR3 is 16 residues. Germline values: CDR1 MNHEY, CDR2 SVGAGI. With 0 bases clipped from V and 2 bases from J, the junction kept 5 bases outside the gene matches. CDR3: CASSYSSGGRAYEQYF. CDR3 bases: TGTGCCAGCAGTTACTCGTCGGGCGGGAGGGCCTACGAGCAGTACTTC.

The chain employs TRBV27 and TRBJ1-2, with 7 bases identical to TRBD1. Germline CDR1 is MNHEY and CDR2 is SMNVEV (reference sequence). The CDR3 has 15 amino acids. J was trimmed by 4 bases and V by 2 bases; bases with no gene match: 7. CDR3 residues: CASSLTWTGIYGYTF. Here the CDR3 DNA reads TGTGCCAGCAGTTTAACCTGGACAGGCATCTATGGCTACACCTTC.

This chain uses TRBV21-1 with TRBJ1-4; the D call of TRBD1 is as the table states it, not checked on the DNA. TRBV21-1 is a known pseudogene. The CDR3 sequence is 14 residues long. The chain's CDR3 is CASSKGPGDEKLFF. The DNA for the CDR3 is TGTGCCAGCAGCAAAGGGCCAGGGGATGAAAAACTGTTTTTT.

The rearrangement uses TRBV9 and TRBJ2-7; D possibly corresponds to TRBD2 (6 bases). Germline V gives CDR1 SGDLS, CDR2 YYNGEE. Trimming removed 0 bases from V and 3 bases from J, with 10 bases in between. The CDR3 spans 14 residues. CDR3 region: CASSVVGGRYEQYF. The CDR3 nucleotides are TGTGCCAGCAGCGTAGTCGGGGGTCGCTACGAGCAGTACTTC.